This TCR beta chain originates from a study of T cell repertoires in cytomegalovirus infection. Overall study context: Use of recently identified HLA-C-restricted and well-studied HLA-B-restricted CMV epitopes was part of the study. Indications came from public TCR beta signatures; they pointed to CMV infection and to a matching HLA type.

This clonotype has a handful of counts. Its antigen is unidentified. TCRdb itself ran the reads through MiXCR, one entry per CDR3 protein. The sample holds about 830,000 distinct CDR3 sequences, less than 35% seen once. Regarding the study as a whole: Across the ex vivo response, the dominant clonotypes were HLA-C-restricted CMV-specific TCR beta clonotypes.

The sample was cultured CD8+ T cells from PBMCs, taken from culture after CMV antigen stimulation. This receptor was taken from a human donor in good health (CMV status not recorded). Some clones in this sample may be carry-over from other donors' samples.

DNA of the CDR3: TGTGCCAGCAGTTACGGGTTTGGCTCCTCCGGGGAGACCCAGTACTTC. It yields the protein CASSYGFGSSGETQYF. The rearrangement joins TRBV6-5 to TRBJ2-5, with D uncertain. The CDR3 covers 16 residues. Germline CDR1 is MNHEY and CDR2 is SVGAGI. Between the trimmed V and J ends, which lost 2 bases and 5 bases, there was a span of 18 bases.